This T cell receptor beta chain originates from a study of shared clonotypes between healthy human individuals. Study at large: Three plates each covered CD4 naive and memory; CD8 naive two, CD8 memory one.

Replicate PCRs from sorted subsets contained approximately 200 ng DNA, which is some 32,000 T cell genomes. Produced via immunoSEQ multiplex PCR; TCRdb's table is partial and in-frame only. Counted here are about 2.3 million clones, 93% occurring once; the ten biggest clones make up under 0.45%. Trimming took off 5 bases at V and 10 bases at J, with 15 bases between the two ends. Germline V gene sequence: CDR1 MNHEY, CDR2 SMNVEV (reference sequence). CDR3 size: 13 residues. All participating donors were Caucasian adults from Nashville, Tennessee. The gene calls are TRBV27 and TRBJ2-1; weak D call: TRBD1 (6 bases). The specimen was naive CD4+ T cells from PBMCs. Subset defined: CD45RA+ positively selected. The source is a man younger than 30 in good health. Some clones in this sample may be carry-over from other donors' samples. The DNA of the CDR3 is TGTGCCAGCAGTCAACAGGGTTTTGGGGAGCAGTTCTTC. This encodes CASSQQGFGEQFF.